Following are 28 T cell receptor beta chains from one sample sequenced in a study of identical twins. TCRdb called the 5' RACE reads again in MiXCR, with one record for every CDR3 protein. Of under 300,000 distinct CDR3 sequences in the sample, roughly 13% are singletons; the top ten hold 3.5% to 4.5%. A further study also used this sample, focusing on yellow fever vaccine responses in identical twins.

Input material: memory (CD45RO+) T cells sorted from blood. Receptor source: a woman younger than 35 in good health.

This clonotype has more than one count but fewer than ten. The chain employs TRBV6-4 and TRBJ2-1, with 7 bases that match TRBD2. Germline V gene data show CDR1 as MRHNA and CDR2 as SNTAGT. V gave up 2 bases and J gave up 9 bases; unmatched junction bases: 4. CDR3 length: 13 residues. The chain's CDR3 is CASSDQERGEQFF. The DNA of the CDR3 is TGTGCCAGCAGTGACCAAGAGCGGGGTGAGCAGTTCTTC.

The chain carries TRBV20-1 and TRBJ1-6; 7 bases line up with TRBD1. CDR1 DFQATT and CDR2 SNEGSKA come from the germline V gene (reference sequence). The trim removed 5 bases at V and 4 bases at J, leaving 5 bases unmatched. This CDR3 contains 14 residues. The CDR3 reads CSASGTAYNSPLHF. CDR3 nucleotide sequence: TGCAGTGCTTCCGGGACAGCGTATAATTCACCCCTCCACTTT.

The chain employs TRBV4-3 and TRBJ2-1; 11 positions agree with TRBD2. Germline V gene data show CDR1 as LGHNA and CDR2 as YSLEER. The ends lost 0 bases at V and 4 bases at J; junction bases unmatched: 8. This CDR3 spans 18 amino acids. The CDR3 loop is CASSQESDSGRAYNEQFF. As DNA, the CDR3 is TGCGCCAGCAGCCAAGAGTCGGATAGCGGGAGGGCGTACAATGAGCAGTTCTTC.

The rearrangement links TRBV9 to TRBJ2-7, with D hard to call. CDR3 length equals 15 residues. V lost 4 bases, J lost 5 bases, and 19 bases lay in between. Germline V gives CDR1 SGDLS, CDR2 YYNGEE. The CDR3 sequence is CASSPLGGHSDEQYF. CDR3 DNA: TGTGCCAGCAGCCCTCTGGGCGGCCACTCGGACGAGCAGTACTTC.

The chain recombines TRBV7-6 with TRBJ2-3, with D possibly TRBD2 on 6 matching bases. CDR3 length: 15 residues. Trimming cost V 5 bases and J 2 bases, with 14 bases left between them. CDR1 is SGHVS, CDR2 FNYEAQ, per germline. The CDR3 protein is CASSPGLTYTDTQYF. The DNA for the CDR3 is TGTGCCAGCAGCCCGGGACTGACCTACACAGATACGCAGTATTTT.

This sequence joins TRBV6-4 and TRBJ2-5; D is unclear. Germline values: CDR1 MRHNA, CDR2 SNTAGT. This CDR3 region has 17 residues. The V end lost 0 bases, the J end lost 4 bases, and 18 bases lay between the germline ends. The CDR3 reads CASSDSSWNSPLETQYF. CDR3 bases: TGTGCCAGCAGTGACTCGAGTTGGAACAGCCCGCTAGAGACCCAGTACTTC.

The J gene is TRBJ1-4, the V gene TRBV11-2; D might be TRBD1 (6 bases). Per the germline V gene, CDR1 is SGHAT and CDR2 is FQNNGV. The length of the CDR3 is 14 residues. V was cut by 5 bases and J by 8 bases, with 15 bases left in between. CDR3 sequence reads: CASSAQGGGEKLFF. The DNA of the CDR3 is TGTGCCAGCAGCGCACAGGGTGGCGGGGAAAAACTGTTTTTT.

The J gene is TRBJ1-6, the V gene TRBV4-3, with 7 bases identical to TRBD1. Germline values: CDR1 LGHNA, CDR2 YSLEER. The V gene end was trimmed by 3 bases and the J gene end by 14 bases; junction bases not matched to a gene: 10. The CDR3 extends over 14 amino acids. This CDR3 reads CASSQAGGDSALHF. In DNA form, the CDR3 reads TGCGCCAGCAGCCAGGCAGGGGGGGATTCGGCCCTCCACTTT.

The chain joins TRBV5-1 to TRBJ2-7; TRBD2 matches at 15 bases. CDR3 length: 19 amino acids. With V trimmed by 3 bases and J by 0 bases, 10 bases remained unmatched. Germline values: CDR1 SGHRS, CDR2 YFSETQ. The CDR3 DNA sequence: TGCGCCAGCAGCTCATGGGGACTAGCGGGGGGTCTTCGCTCCTACGAGCAGTACTTC. Its protein is CASSSWGLAGGLRSYEQYF.

This clonotype was seen only a few times. V gene TRBV21-1 combines with J gene TRBJ1-5. TRBV21-1 is marked as a pseudogene. The CDR3 covers 8 residues. This chain's CDR3 is CDGQPQHF. The CDR3 DNA is TGTGATGGTCAGCCCCAGCATTTT.

The chain links TRBV7-2 to TRBJ2-1, with a tentative D call TRBD2 (6 bases). Germline CDR1 is SGHTA and CDR2 is FQGNSA. V was cut by 5 bases and J by 4 bases, with 15 bases left in between. The CDR3 spans 15 residues. The CDR3 reads CASSGRVGTYNEQFF. The CDR3, as DNA: TGTGCCAGCAGCGGCAGGGTAGGGACTTACAATGAGCAGTTCTTC. Combining the CDR3 with reference TRBV7-2 and TRBJ2-1 gives the whole variable domain GAGVSQSPSNKVTEKGKDVELRCDPISGHTALYWYRQSLGQGLEFLIYFQGNSAPDKSGLPSDRFSAERTGGSVSTLTIQRTQQEDSAVYLCASSGRVGTYNEQFFGPGTRLTVL.

This clonotype was observed at least ten times. The chain employs TRBV6-2 or TRBV6-3 and TRBJ1-5; TRBD1 aligns across 10 bases. V lost 4 bases, J lost 7 bases, and 7 bases stayed unmatched. Germline CDR1 MNHEY, CDR2 SVGEGT. This CDR3 contains 15 residues. Here the CDR3 DNA reads TGTGCCAGCAGTTGGGGGACAGGGGAGTACCAGCCCCAGCATTTT. Amino acids: CASSWGTGEYQPQHF.

Only a few counts were recorded for this clonotype. The gene calls are TRBV7-2 and TRBJ2-5; the D gene could be TRBD1 or TRBD2 (7 bases each). With 3 bases removed from V and 3 bases from J, the gap between germline ends came to 17 bases. The CDR3 is 16 amino acids. In germline, CDR1 is SGHTA, CDR2 FQGNSA. Here the CDR3 DNA reads TGTGCCAGCAGCTTGGGGGGGGGACAGAAGAAAGAGACCCAGTACTTC. Protein product: CASSLGGGQKKETQYF. The entire variable domain, with the rest obtained from reference TRBV7-2 and TRBJ2-5, is as follows: GAGVSQSPSNKVTEKGKDVELRCDPISGHTALYWYRQSLGQGLEFLIYFQGNSAPDKSGLPSDRFSAERTGGSVSTLTIQRTQQEDSAVYLCASSLGGGQKKETQYFGPGTRLLVL.

This clonotype came up a few times. The rearrangement uses TRBV29-1 and TRBJ1-4; no clear D gene. Germline V gene data show CDR1 as SQVTM and CDR2 as ANQGSEA. The CDR3 length is 11 residues. Trimming pared 6 bases from V and 8 bases from J, leaving 10 bases between. For the CDR3, the DNA is TGCAGCGTGTATATGGGGGAAAAACTGTTTTTT. It yields the protein CSVYMGEKLFF.

This clonotype appeared a few times. The V and J genes are TRBV6-6 and TRBJ2-1; no definite D call. The CDR3 covers 13 residues. Germline CDR1 is MNHNY and CDR2 is SVGAGI (reference sequence). V was trimmed by 8 bases and J by 2 bases, leaving 10 bases between them. In DNA, the CDR3 is TGTGCCAGCGGGCCGGCGACCTACAATGAGCAGTTCTTC. It codes for CASGPATYNEQFF.

This clonotype is a singleton in its sample. This chain connects TRBV4-2 to TRBJ2-5; perhaps TRBD1 as D (6 bases). Germline V gives CDR1 LGHNA, CDR2 YNFKEQ. V lost 5 bases, J lost 3 bases, and 13 bases lay in between. The CDR3 length is 14 residues. The CDR3 loop is CASSASDSKETQYF. CDR3 nucleotides: TGTGCCAGCAGCGCCTCGGACAGTAAAGAGACCCAGTACTTC.

The gene calls are TRBV15 and TRBJ2-6, with TRBD1 as a possible D gene (5 bases). Trimming cost V 3 bases and J 0 bases, with 6 bases left between them. Germline-derived CDR1 and CDR2 are LNHNV and YYDKDF (reference sequence). The CDR3 covers 15 residues. In DNA, the CDR3 is TGTGCCACCAGCAGCGACAGCTCTGGGGCCAACGTCCTGACTTTC. Translating it yields CATSSDSSGANVLTF.

This clonotype was seen a handful of times. The chain uses TRBV7-6 and TRBJ1-1; no reliable D call. CDR3 size: 15 residues. From germline, CDR1 is SGHVS and CDR2 FNYEAQ. V was trimmed by 1 base and J by 1 base, leaving 10 bases between them. Here the CDR3 reads CASSLGSSGNTEAFF. CDR3 coding DNA: TGTGCCAGCAGCTTAGGTTCCAGTGGGAACACTGAAGCTTTCTTT.

This clonotype has more than one count but fewer than ten. This chain connects TRBV12-3 or TRBV12-4 to TRBJ1-2, with unresolved D. This CDR3 spans 14 amino acids. The ends were cut back, 5 bases at V and 3 bases at J, with 13 bases in the middle. CDR3 nucleotides: TGTGCCAGCAGTCCTCAGCTTGGGGACTATGGCTACACCTTC. This encodes CASSPQLGDYGYTF.

The gene calls are TRBV2 and TRBJ2-3, with 10 bases aligning to TRBD1. The germline CDR1 and CDR2 sequences are SNHLY and FYNNEI. The CDR3 extends over 19 amino acids. Unmatched junction bases numbered 13, after V lost 2 bases and J lost 2 bases. Written as DNA, the CDR3 is TGTGCCAGCAGTGAAAGGGCCCCTTTTGGGACAGGGGTCACAGATACGCAGTATTTT. It is translated as CASSERAPFGTGVTDTQYF. The full variable domain, completed using reference TRBV2 and TRBJ2-3, is EPEVTQTPSHQVTQMGQEVILRCVPISNHLYFYWYRQILGQKVEFLVSFYNNEISEKSEIFDDQFSVERPDGSNFTLKIRSTKLEDSAMYFCASSERAPFGTGVTDTQYFGPGTRLTVL.

This clonotype came up many times. The rearrangement uses TRBV20-1 and TRBJ2-3, with D hard to call. This CDR3 has 14 residues. Germline values: CDR1 DFQATT, CDR2 SNEGSKA (reference sequence). The V and J ends lost 1 base and 0 bases respectively, with 8 bases between them. The CDR3 bases are TGCAGTGCTAGAGCCGGATCTAGCACAGATACGCAGTATTTT. Translation: CSARAGSSTDTQYF.

The V and J genes are TRBV19 and TRBJ2-1; 11 positions agree with TRBD2. V shed 7 bases, J shed 6 bases, and the junction held 5 bases outside the gene matches. This CDR3 has 14 amino acids. Per germline, CDR1 LNHDA and CDR2 SQIVND (reference sequence). The CDR3 DNA follows: TGTGCCAGTACACTAGCGGGAGAGAGCAATGAGCAGTTCTTC. Its protein product is CASTLAGESNEQFF.

This clonotype turned up a few times. V and J are TRBV20-1 and TRBJ2-5; D may be TRBD1 or TRBD2 (5 bases each). The V gene's germline CDR1 is DFQATT and CDR2 SNEGSKA (reference sequence). V lost 1 base and J lost 2, with 11 bases in between. The CDR3 length is 14 residues. In DNA, the CDR3 is TGCAGTGCTAGAGCCGTGGGACCGCAAGAGACCCAGTACTTC. It encodes CSARAVGPQETQYF.

This clonotype appeared many times. Germline is not matched at one junction end, which may reflect a read error. The chain links TRBV10-3 to TRBJ1-6; D remains ambiguous. CDR3 length equals 11 residues. CDR1 is ENHRY, CDR2 SYGVKD, per germline. This CDR3 reads CEPGDNSPLHF. In DNA, the CDR3 is TGCGAACCCGGGGATAATTCACCCCTCCACTTT.

This clonotype has a handful of counts. The V gene is TRBV20-1, the J gene TRBJ2-7; 7 bases match TRBD2. The CDR3 covers 14 residues. Germline V gene data show CDR1 as DFQATT and CDR2 as SNEGSKA (reference sequence). The V and J ends lost 3 bases and 6 bases, in that order; junction bases with no gene match: 11. The CDR3 DNA reads TGCAGTGCTAGTCCTCGACTAGCCCTCTCCGAGCAGTACTTC. Protein: CSASPRLALSEQYF.

This clonotype was observed at least ten times. This sequence joins TRBV6-5 and TRBJ1-1; no clear D. Trimming took 0 bases from V and 7 from J, leaving 12 bases between them. The CDR3 covers 14 residues. Germline lookup yields CDR1 MNHEY and CDR2 SVGAGI. This CDR3 reads CASSYSVSWGEAFF. CDR3 DNA sequence: TGTGCCAGCAGTTACTCGGTATCCTGGGGTGAAGCTTTCTTT.

This clonotype appeared a few times. This sequence joins TRBV5-1 and TRBJ2-7, with 10 bases matching TRBD2. V gave up 0 bases and J gave up 0 bases; unmatched junction bases: 3. The CDR3 is 16 residues long. From germline, CDR1 is SGHRS and CDR2 YFSETQ. The chain's CDR3 is CASSLVLAGRSYEQYF. DNA for the CDR3: TGCGCCAGCAGCTTGGTACTAGCGGGACGCTCCTACGAGCAGTACTTC.

DNA of the CDR3: TGTGCCAGTAAGGGCCAGATCGGGGGGGAGCTGTTTTTT. Protein product: CASKGQIGGELFF. The genes are TRBV19 and TRBJ2-2; D uncertain. The CDR3 runs 13 residues. V was clipped by 7 bases and J by 8 bases, with 14 bases between them. The germline V gene has CDR1 LNHDA and CDR2 SQIVND (reference sequence).